This T cell receptor (beta chain) was sequenced in a study of OX40 agonist ivuxolimab in advanced cancers. Turning to the study itself: Patients in the trial were receiving intravenous ivuxolimab every 2 weeks, at doses of 0.01 to 10 mg/kg. Prior therapy, whether anti-PD-1, anti-PD-L1 or anti-CTLA-4, was allowed, and 40% had some. Study-wide findings and caveats: At doses 0.1 to 3.0 mg/kg, CD4+ and CD8+ clones expanded. Patients with a partial response at 0.1-3.0 mg/kg had among the lowest clonal expansion.

Of note for this clone: The antigen remains unidentified.

V trimming: 4 bases; J trimming: 5 bases; junction bases outside the gene matches: 9. The CDR3 covers 17 residues. Germline V lookup: CDR1 LNHDA, CDR2 SQIVND (reference sequence). The repertoire was sequenced with immunoSEQ multiplex PCR; TCRdb's copy has only in-frame clones and lacks some. This sample has over 85,000 clones; around 90% occur once, and the top ten carry around 0.27%. The specimen comprised CD4+ or CD8+ T cells sorted from blood, sampled in a trial of the OX40 agonist ivuxolimab. The TCR originated in an adult with an advanced solid tumor such as melanoma, head and neck, liver or kidney cancer. J is TRBJ2-2 and V is TRBV19, with 11 nucleotides matching TRBD2. The CDR3 nucleotides read TGTGCCAGTAGTACATTCATACTAGCGGGAGCAACCGGGGAGCTGTTTTTT. Translated: CASSTFILAGATGELFF.